The T cell receptor beta chain under discussion was sequenced for a study of cytomegalovirus exposure and HLA in healthy donors. Study findings and constraints: In a later analysis, the majority of CMV-associated beta chains seemingly showed HLA restriction. Later analysis associated a missense DCLRE1C variant with TCR beta V- and J-gene trimming. Despite most TCR sequences being rare, some public TCRs occurred in many donors. The classifier reportedly diagnosed cytomegalovirus status with high sensitivity and specificity.

This CDR3 is 14 amino acids long. Germline CDR1 and CDR2: MGHRA and YSYEKL. J gave up 3 bases and V 4 bases, and 5 bases lay outside the gene matches. It was with 60 Vbeta and 13 Jbeta primers that the PCR ran. Assay: immunoSEQ multiplex PCR; the TCRdb copy retains only in-frame clones and omits some. This sample has 150,000 or so clones, with roughly 82% found just once. As concerns this clone: Its antigen is not identified.

The sample taken for sequencing was PBMCs. The receptor's source is a woman in her 30s in good health and CMV-seronegative. This chain connects TRBV4-1 to TRBJ2-5, with 7 bases matching TRBD2. The CDR3: CASSRGGGKETQYF. CDR3 sequence (DNA): TGCGCCAGCAGCCGCGGGGGTGGCAAAGAGACCCAGTACTTC.